This TCR beta chain was obtained from a study of T cell responses to AZD1222 COVID-19 vaccine (dated by TCRdb to the early 2020s). With respect to the entire study: A total of approximately 240 trial participants underwent TCR sequencing, of whom some 210 received two doses of AZD1222 and some 25 received two doses of the MenACWY control vaccine. Trial participants were enrolled by age into subgroups of 18-55, 56-69 and 70-plus years, and roughly 150, 30 and 60 TCR-sequenced participants, respectively, were included in these subgroups.

Trimming removed 0 bases from V and 5 bases from J, leaving 5 bases between the germline ends. CDR1 and CDR2 were assigned from the germline V gene as SGHTA and FQGTGA. From the cysteine through the phenylalanine, the CDR3 covers 13 amino acids. The CDR3 DNA has 39 bases and is translated from base 1. The sample's time point, from its label and the paper: baseline before first vaccination. In light of the paper, this sample's treatment or condition label describes: meningococcal conjugate vaccine given as trial control. The vaccinee samples were drawn from two UK trials, COV001 and COV002, one of which was a single-blind randomized controlled phase 2/3 trial testing AZD1222 (ChAdOx1 nCoV-19) in healthy adults. Trial participant PBMC samples were collected at day 0 and day 28 after the second dose for TCRbeta chain sequencing. This clone was detected only a few times. It has no known antigen specificity. No qualities accompany the bases; no much larger clone lies one base away.

The CDR3 regions of human TCRbeta chains were analyzed by immunosequencing. In the authors' own workflow: Repertoire TCRs were checked for matches against a reference library of SARS-CoV-2-specific TCRs that had been generated using the MIRA antigen-specificity platform. Breadth meant the fraction of unique TCRs that were SARS-CoV-2-associated, whereas depth meant the fraction of total T cells that were SARS-CoV-2-associated. Each spike-specific TCR was assigned to its reactive spike region and to a CD4 or CD8 class using the MIRA data. Log10-transformed breadth and depth values were compared by one-way ANOVA with Sidak's multiple comparisons tests. As stored in TCRdb, this immuneACCESS dataset retains in-frame rearrangements with V and J assigned. A fraction of the clones does not appear; measured against another copy, unresolved V genes explain less than half of the discrepancy, and the remainder lacks a known reason. V and J calls and clone size are as listed in that table; D and trimming were resolved from the DNA. This sample comprises roughly 150,000 clones, 88% of them detected only once. The ten largest clones add up to about 3.7% of the sample.

The study at large found these results: Conclusions about previously exposed vaccinees are limited, since just five or six AZD1222 recipients were seropositive for SARS-CoV-2 at baseline. After two AZD1222 doses, spike-specific TCR breadth and depth were significantly higher than at day 0 and than in MenACWY recipients. Reportedly, close to half of the unique spike-specific TCRs recognized epitopes lying outside the regions that are mutated in the B.1.351 and B.1.1.7 variants. The vaccine-associated CD4 TCRs covered the entire spike protein, and the dominant responses fell in regions 160-218 and 743-854. In the small 56-69-year group, the increase in depth fell short of significance, most likely because of low power. Most participants were white British and females outnumbered males, and the authors suggested that clonal diversity may have been underestimated. No day 14 peak-response samples were available, so repertoires were characterized only after the peak T cell response.

The rearranged segments are TRBV7-3 and TRBJ2-1, with the D gene too uncertain to name. Specimen: peripheral blood, collected on day 0 of MenACWY control vaccination. This receptor was taken from an adult in good health. In nucleotides, the sequence is TGTGCCAGCAGCTTAACAGCAAACAATGAGCAGTTCTTC. The encoded protein is CASSLTANNEQFF.